The T cell receptor (beta chain) under discussion was sequenced for a study of blood T cell repertoires in COVID-19. Study summary: Acute and convalescent COVID-19 specimens originated in the United States, Italy and Spain. PBMCs, B-cell-depleted T cells, or T cells were the source of the cDNA or gDNA that made up the material.

Trimming left V 5 bases short and J 7 bases short, with 19 bases between. Germline lookup yields CDR1 SGHTS and CDR2 YDEGEE. The CDR3 covers 15 residues. Authors' data handling: Amplified reference gene primers provided the basis for estimating nucleated cell counts. Profiling relied on immunoSEQ multiplex PCR, and the TCRdb table lists in-frame clones only, not all of them. The V and J calls and clone size were taken over from that table, and D and trimming were inferred from the DNA. Of under 65,000 clones listed, around nine tenths are singletons. This TCR was recovered from a man of 80 years or more with acute or convalescent COVID-19. The chain couples TRBV5-8 to TRBJ2-1; D is perhaps TRBD2 (5 bases). The material sequenced was peripheral blood. CDR3: CASRPGNLRGNEQFF. The CDR3 coding sequence is TGTGCCAGCAGACCCGGAAATCTGCGAGGGAATGAGCAGTTCTTC.